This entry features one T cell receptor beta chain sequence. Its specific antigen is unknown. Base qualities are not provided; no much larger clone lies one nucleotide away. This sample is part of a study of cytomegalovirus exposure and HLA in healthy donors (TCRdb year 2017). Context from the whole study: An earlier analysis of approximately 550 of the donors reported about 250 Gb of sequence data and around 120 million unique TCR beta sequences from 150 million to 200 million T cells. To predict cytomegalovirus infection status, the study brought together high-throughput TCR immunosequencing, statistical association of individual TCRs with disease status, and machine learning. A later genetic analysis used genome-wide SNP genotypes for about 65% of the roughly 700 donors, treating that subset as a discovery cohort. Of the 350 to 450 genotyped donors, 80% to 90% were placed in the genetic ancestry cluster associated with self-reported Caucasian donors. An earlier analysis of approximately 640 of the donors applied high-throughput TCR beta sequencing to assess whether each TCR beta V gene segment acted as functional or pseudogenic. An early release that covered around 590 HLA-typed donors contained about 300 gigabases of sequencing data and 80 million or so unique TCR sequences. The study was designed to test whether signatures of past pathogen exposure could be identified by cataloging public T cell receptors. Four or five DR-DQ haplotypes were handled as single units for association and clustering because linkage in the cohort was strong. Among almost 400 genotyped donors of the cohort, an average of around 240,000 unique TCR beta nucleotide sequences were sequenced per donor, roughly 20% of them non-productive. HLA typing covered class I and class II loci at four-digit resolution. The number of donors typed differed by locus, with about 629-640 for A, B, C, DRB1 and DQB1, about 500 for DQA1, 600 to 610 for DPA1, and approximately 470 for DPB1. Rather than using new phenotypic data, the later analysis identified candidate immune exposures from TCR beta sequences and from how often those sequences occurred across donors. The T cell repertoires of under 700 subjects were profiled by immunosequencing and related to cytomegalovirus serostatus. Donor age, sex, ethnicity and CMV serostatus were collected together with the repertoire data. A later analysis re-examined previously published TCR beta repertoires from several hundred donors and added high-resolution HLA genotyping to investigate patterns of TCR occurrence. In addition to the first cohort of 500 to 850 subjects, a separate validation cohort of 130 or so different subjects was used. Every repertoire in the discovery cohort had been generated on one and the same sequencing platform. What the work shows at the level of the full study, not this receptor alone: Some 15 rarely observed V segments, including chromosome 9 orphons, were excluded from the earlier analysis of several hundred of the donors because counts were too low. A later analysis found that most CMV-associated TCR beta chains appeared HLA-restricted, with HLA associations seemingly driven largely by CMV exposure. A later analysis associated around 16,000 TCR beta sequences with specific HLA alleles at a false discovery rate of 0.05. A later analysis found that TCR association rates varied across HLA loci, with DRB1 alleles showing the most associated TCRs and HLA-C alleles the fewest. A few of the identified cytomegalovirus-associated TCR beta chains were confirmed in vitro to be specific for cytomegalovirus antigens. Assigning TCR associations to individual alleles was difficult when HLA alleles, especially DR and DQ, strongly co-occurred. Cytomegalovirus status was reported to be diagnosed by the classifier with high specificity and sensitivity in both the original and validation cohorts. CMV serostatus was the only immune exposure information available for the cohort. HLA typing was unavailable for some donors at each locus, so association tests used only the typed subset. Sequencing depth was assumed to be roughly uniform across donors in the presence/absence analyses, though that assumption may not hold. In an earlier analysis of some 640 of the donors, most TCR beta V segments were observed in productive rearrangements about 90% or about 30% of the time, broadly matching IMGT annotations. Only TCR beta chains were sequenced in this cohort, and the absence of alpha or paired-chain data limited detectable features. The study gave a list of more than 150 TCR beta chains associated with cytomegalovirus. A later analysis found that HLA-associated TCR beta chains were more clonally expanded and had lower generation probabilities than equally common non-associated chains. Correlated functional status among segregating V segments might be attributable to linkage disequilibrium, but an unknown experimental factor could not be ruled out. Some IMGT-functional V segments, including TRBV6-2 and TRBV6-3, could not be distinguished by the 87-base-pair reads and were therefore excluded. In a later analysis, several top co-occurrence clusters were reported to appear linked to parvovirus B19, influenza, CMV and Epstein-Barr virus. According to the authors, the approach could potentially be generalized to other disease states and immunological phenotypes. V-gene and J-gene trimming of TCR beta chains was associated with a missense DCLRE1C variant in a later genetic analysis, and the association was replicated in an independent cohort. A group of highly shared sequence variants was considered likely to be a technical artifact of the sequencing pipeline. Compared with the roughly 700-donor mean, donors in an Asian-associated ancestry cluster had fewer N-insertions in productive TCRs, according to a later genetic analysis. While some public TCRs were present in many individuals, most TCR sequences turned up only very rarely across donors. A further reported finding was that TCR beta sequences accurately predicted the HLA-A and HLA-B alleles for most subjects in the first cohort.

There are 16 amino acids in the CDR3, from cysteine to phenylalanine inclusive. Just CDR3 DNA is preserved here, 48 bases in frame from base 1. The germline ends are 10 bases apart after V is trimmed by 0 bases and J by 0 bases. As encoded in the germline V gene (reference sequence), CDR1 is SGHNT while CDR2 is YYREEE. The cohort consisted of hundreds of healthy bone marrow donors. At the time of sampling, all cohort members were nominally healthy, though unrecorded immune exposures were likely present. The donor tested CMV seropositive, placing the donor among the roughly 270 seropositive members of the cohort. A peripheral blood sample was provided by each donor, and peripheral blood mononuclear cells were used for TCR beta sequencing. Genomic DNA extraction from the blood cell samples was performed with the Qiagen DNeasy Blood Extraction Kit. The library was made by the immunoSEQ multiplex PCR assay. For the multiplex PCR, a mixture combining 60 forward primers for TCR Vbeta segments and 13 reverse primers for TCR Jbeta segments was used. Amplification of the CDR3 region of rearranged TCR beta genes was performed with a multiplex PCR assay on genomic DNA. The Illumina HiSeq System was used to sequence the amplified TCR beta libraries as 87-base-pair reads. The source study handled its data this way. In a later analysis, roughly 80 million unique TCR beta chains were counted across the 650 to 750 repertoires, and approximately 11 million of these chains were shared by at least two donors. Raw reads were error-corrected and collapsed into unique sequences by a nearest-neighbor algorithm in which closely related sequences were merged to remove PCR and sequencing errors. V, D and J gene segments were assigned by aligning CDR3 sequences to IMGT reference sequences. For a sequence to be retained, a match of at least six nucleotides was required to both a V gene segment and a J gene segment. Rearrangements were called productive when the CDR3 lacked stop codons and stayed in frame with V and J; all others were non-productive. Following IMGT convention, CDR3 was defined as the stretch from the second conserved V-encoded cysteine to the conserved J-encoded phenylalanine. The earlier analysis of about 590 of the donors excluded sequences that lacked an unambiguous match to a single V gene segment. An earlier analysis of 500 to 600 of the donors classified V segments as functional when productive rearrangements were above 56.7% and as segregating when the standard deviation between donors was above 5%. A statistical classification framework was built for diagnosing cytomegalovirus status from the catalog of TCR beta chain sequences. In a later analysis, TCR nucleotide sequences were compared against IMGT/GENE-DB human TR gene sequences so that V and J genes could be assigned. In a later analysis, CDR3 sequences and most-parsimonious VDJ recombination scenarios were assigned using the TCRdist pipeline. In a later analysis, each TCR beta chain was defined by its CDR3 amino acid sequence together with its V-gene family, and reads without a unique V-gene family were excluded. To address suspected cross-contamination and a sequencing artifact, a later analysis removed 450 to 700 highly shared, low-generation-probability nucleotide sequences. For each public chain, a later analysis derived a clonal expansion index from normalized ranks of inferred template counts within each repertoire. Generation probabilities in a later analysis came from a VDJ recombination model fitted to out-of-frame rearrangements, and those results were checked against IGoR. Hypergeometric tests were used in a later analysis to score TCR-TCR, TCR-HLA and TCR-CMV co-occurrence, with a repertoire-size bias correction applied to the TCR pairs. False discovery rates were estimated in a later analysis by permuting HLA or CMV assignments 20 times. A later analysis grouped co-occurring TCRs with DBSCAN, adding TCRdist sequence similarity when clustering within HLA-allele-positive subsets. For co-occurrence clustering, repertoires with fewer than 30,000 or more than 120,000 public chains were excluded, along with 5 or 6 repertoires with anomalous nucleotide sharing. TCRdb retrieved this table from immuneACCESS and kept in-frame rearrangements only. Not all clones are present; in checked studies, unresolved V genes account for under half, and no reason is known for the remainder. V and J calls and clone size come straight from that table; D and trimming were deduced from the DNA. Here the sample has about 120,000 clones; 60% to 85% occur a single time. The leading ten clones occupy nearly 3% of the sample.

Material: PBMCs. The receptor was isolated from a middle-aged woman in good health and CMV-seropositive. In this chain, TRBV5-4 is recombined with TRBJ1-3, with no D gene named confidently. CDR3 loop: CASSLGMAGSGNTIYF. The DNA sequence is TGTGCCAGCAGCTTGGGAATGGCAGGCTCTGGAAACACCATATATTTT.